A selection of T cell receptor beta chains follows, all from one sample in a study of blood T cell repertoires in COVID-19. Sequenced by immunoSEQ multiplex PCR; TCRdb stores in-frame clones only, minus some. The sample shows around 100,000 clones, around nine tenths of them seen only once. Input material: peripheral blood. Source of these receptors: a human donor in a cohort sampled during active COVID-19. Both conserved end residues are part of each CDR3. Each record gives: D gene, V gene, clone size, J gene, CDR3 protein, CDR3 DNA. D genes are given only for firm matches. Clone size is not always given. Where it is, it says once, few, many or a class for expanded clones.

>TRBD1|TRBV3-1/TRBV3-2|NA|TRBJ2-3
CASSQPAGGQGTDTQYF
TGTGCCAGCAGCCAGCCGGCAGGGGGACAAGGCACAGATACGCAGTATTTT
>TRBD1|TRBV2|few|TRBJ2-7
CASSDSGTGLYEQYF
TGTGCCAGCAGTGACTCCGGGACAGGGTTATACGAGCAGTACTTC
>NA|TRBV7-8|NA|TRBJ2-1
CASSPTVGGHNEQFF
TGTGCCAGCAGCCCCACAGTAGGGGGTCACAATGAGCAGTTCTTC
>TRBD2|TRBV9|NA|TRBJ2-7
CASSPTSSGSMYEQYF
TGTGCCAGCAGCCCCACCTCTAGCGGGAGTATGTACGAGCAGTACTTC
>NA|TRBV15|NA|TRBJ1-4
CATSRGIGGDEKLFF
TGTGCCACCAGCAGAGGAATAGGCGGCGATGAAAAACTGTTTTTT
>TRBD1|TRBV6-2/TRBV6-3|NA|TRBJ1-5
CASSYSTGGINQPQHF
TGTGCCAGCAGTTACTCCACAGGGGGAATAAATCAGCCCCAGCATTTT
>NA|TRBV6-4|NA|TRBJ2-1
CASSVGGDYNEQFF
TGTGCCAGCAGTGTAGGGGGTGATTACAATGAGCAGTTCTTC
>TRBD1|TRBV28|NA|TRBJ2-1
CASSSNFRTGRLHNEQFF
TGTGCCAGCAGTTCCAACTTCAGGACAGGGAGGCTCCACAATGAGCAGTTCTTC
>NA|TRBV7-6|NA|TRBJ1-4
CASSSPGGSVTNEKLFF
TGTGCCAGCAGCAGCCCCGGGGGGTCTGTAACTAATGAAAAACTGTTTTTT
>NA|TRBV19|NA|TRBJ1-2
CASTGQPTSLYGYTF
TGTGCCAGTACCGGACAGCCGACCAGTCTCTATGGCTACACCTTC
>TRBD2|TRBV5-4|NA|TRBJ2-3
CASSLAETDTQYF
TGTGCCAGCAGCCTAGCGGAAACAGATACGCAGTATTTT
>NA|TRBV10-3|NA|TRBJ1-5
CAIAQGGQPQHF
TGTGCCATCGCTCAGGGAGGACAGCCCCAGCATTTT
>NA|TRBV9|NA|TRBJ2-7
CASSATGGGNEQYF
TGTGCCAGCAGCGCCACAGGGGGGGGCAACGAGCAGTACTTC
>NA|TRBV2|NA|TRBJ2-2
CASSTSGELFF
TGTGCCAGCAGTACTAGTGGGGAGCTGTTTTTT
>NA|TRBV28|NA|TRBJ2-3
CASSFVGRETDTQYF
TGTGCCAGCAGTTTTGTCGGGAGAGAAACAGATACGCAGTATTTT
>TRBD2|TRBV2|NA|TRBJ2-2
CASSLRLIGLAGGMNTGELFF
TGTGCCAGCAGCCTCCGCTTGATTGGGTTAGCGGGAGGGATGAACACCGGGGAGCTGTTTTTT
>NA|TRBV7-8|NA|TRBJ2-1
CASSLGSSSYNEQFF
TGTGCCAGCAGCTTAGGGTCGAGCTCCTACAATGAGCAGTTCTTC
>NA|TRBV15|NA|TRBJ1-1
CATGERGVVGNTEAFF
TGTGCCACCGGGGAAAGGGGTGTAGTGGGAAACACTGAAGCTTTCTTT
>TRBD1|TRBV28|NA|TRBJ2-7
CASSLGGTGAYEQYF
TGTGCCAGCAGTTTAGGAGGGACAGGGGCCTACGAGCAGTACTTC
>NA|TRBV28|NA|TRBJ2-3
CASSRDRVSDTQYF
TGTGCCAGCAGCAGAGATCGGGTCTCAGATACGCAGTATTTT
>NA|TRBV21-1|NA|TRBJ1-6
CASSKKQRSPLHF
TGTGCCAGCAGCAAAAAACAAAGATCACCCCTCCACTTT
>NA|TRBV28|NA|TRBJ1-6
CASSLAGVNSPLHF
TGTGCCAGCAGTTTGGCGGGAGTCAATTCACCCCTCCACTTT
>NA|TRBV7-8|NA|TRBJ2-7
CASSRRGYEQYF
TGTGCCAGCAGCCGCCGGGGCTACGAGCAGTACTTC
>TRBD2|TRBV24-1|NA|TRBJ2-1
CATSDGLAGGSLSYNEQFF
TGTGCCACCAGTGACGGACTAGCGGGAGGGTCCCTCTCTTACAATGAGCAGTTCTTC
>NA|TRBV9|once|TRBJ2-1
CASSVVGASVSYNEQFF
TGTGCCAGCAGCGTAGTAGGGGCTAGCGTCAGCTACAATGAGCAGTTCTTC
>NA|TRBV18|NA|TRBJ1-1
CASSLGGLNTEAFF
TGTGCCAGCTCTCTGGGGGGGTTGAACACTGAAGCTTTCTTT
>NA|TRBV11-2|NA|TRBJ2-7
CASSVEATPSYEQYF
TGTGCCAGCAGCGTGGAGGCGACACCCTCCTACGAGCAGTACTTC
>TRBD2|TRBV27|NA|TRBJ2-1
CASSLGAGDNEQFF
TGTGCCAGCAGTTTAGGAGCGGGAGATAATGAGCAGTTCTTC